This T cell receptor (beta chain) was captured in a study of CD8 T cells in Susac syndrome. This CDR3 is 13 amino acids long. CDR1 and CDR2 from the germline V gene are GTSNPN and SVGIG (reference sequence). V was trimmed by 2 bases and J by 6 bases, leaving 8 bases between them. Random hexamers were used to reverse transcribe an amount of about 0.45 to 1 ug RNA. Via MiXCR, TCRdb re-called the immunoSEQ multiplex PCR reads, giving one row per CDR3 protein. The sample yields approximately 220,000 distinct CDR3 sequences, over 90% seen once. J is TRBJ1-6 and V is TRBV30, with D possibly TRBD1 on 6 matching bases. The clonotype was recovered from a human donor with multiple sclerosis. Sequenced material: CD4+ T cells from PBMCs. CDR3 region: CAWSLDSNSPLHF. CDR3 DNA sequence: TGTGCCTGGAGTTTGGACAGTAATTCACCCCTCCACTTT.